The 13 T cell receptor beta chains reported below all come from one sample, sequenced in a study of T cell repertoires in cytomegalovirus infection (dated by TCRdb to about 2019). TCRdb lists the instrument as Illumina HiSeq 1500. TCRdb passed the public sequencing reads through fastp at Q25 and MiXCR, retaining productive beta sequences. Duplicate CDR3 protein sequences are folded into a single record with the most common DNA and genes. The sample table contains approximately 500,000 distinct CDR3 sequences; only one count was recorded for approximately 11% of them. The ten top clones hold 10% to 13% of the sample. The sample was PBMCs. Receptors originate from a human donor in good health (CMV status not recorded). Some clones in this sample may be carry-over from other donors' samples.

This chain joins TRBV5-1 and TRBJ1-2, with D possibly TRBD1 on 5 matching bases. V lost 3 bases, J lost 1 base, and 10 bases lay in between. Looked up from germline, CDR1 is SGHRS and CDR2 is YFSETQ. This CDR3 comprises 14 residues. The CDR3 nucleotides read TGCGCCAGCAGCTACACTGACAGTAACTATGGCTACACCTTC. Translated: CASSYTDSNYGYTF.

This clonotype was recorded at least ten times. The chain combines TRBV6-6 with TRBJ2-4, with a possible D match to TRBD1 (5 bases). V shed 6 bases and J shed 0 bases, with 15 bases lying between them. From germline, CDR1 is MNHNY and CDR2 SVGAGI (reference sequence). The CDR3 has 16 residues. The CDR3 DNA is TGTGCCAGCAGCGAAAGCCAGGGATTAGCCAAAAACATTCAGTACTTC. Protein product: CASSESQGLAKNIQYF.

The genes are TRBV28 and TRBJ2-7, with 9 bases identical to TRBD1. The CDR3 is 14 residues long. The germline CDR1 and CDR2 sequences are MDHEN and SYDVKM. Trimming cost V 7 bases and J 4 bases; bases outside gene matches: 8. The CDR3 DNA follows: TGTGCCAGCACCCTGGGACAGGGAAAGTACGAGCAGTACTTC. Amino acid sequence: CASTLGQGKYEQYF.

This clonotype came up many times. This chain links TRBV28 with TRBJ2-1; TRBD2 aligns across 11 bases. From germline, CDR1 is MDHEN and CDR2 SYDVKM. V gave up 2 bases and J gave up 10 bases; unmatched junction bases: 7. The CDR3 has 15 residues. In DNA form, the CDR3 reads TGTGCCAGCAGTTTACGTCTAGCGGGAGGAAGGGAGCAGTTCTTC. Amino acid sequence: CASSLRLAGGREQFF. Using reference TRBV28 and TRBJ2-1 for the parts outside the CDR3, the full variable domain is DVKVTQSSRYLVKRTGEKVFLECVQDMDHENMFWYRQDPGLGLRLIYFSYDVKMKEKGDIPEGYSVSREKKERFSLILESASTNQTSMYLCASSLRLAGGREQFFGPGTRLTVL.

This clonotype has at least ten counts. V and J are TRBV5-1 and TRBJ2-3; no firm D call. CDR1 and CDR2 from the germline V gene are SGHRS and YFSETQ. The V end lost 4 bases, the J end lost 0 bases, and 9 bases lay between the germline ends. The CDR3 is 14 residues long. The CDR3 bases are TGCGCCAGCAGCCTGCGAGCGAGCACAGATACGCAGTATTTT. This sequence encodes CASSLRASTDTQYF. Full variable domain (outside the CDR3, taken from reference TRBV5-1 and TRBJ2-3): KAGVTQTPRYLIKTRGQQVTLSCSPISGHRSVSWYQQTPGQGLQFLFEYFSETQRNKGNFPGRFSGRQFSNSRSEMNVSTLELGDSALYLCASSLRASTDTQYFGPGTRLTVL.

CDR3 in DNA: TGCGCCAGCAGCTCCCGGACTAGCGGTCACAATGAGCAGTTCTTC. Translation gives CASSSRTSGHNEQFF. The chain joins TRBV4-1 to TRBJ2-1, with 10 bases that match TRBD2. This CDR3 is 15 amino acids long. The trim removed 5 bases at V and 5 bases at J, leaving 6 bases unmatched. Per germline, CDR1 MGHRA and CDR2 YSYEKL.

The chain carries TRBV24-1 and TRBJ2-2, with 12 bases aligning to TRBD2. This CDR3 is 15 amino acids long. The germline gives CDR1 KGHDR, CDR2 SFDVKD. V lost 4 bases to trimming and J lost 8 bases; unmatched junction nucleotides: 4. CDR3 region: CATSERLAGVGELFF. DNA for the CDR3: TGTGCCACCAGTGAACGACTAGCGGGAGTTGGGGAGCTGTTTTTT.

A few counts support this clonotype. The V and J genes are TRBV4-2 and TRBJ2-5; 7 positions match TRBD2. Trimming at V came to 4 bases and at J to 4 bases, leaving 9 bases not matched to a gene. Germline V gene sequence: CDR1 LGHNA, CDR2 YNFKEQ. The CDR3 has 15 residues. The CDR3 loop is CASSPRGGSLETQYF. CDR3 sequence (DNA): TGTGCCAGCAGCCCCCGGGGCGGGAGTCTAGAGACCCAGTACTTC.

This clonotype was seen many times. V and J are TRBV7-9 and TRBJ2-3, with D possibly being TRBD1 (6 bases). Germline V gene sequence: CDR1 SEHNR, CDR2 FQNEAQ (reference sequence). V lost 5 bases to trimming and J lost 7 bases, with 19 bases between them. This CDR3 is built from 15 residues. The CDR3 here is CASSQTTGSGNTQYF. The CDR3 bases are TGTGCCAGCAGCCAGACAACAGGGTCGGGGAATACGCAGTATTTT.

Ten or more counts support this clonotype. This sequence joins TRBV19 and TRBJ2-5; possible D gene TRBD1, 5 bases. CDR1 and CDR2 (germline): LNHDA, SQIVND (reference sequence). This CDR3 is built from 14 residues. Trimming left V 4 bases short and J 4 bases short, with 13 bases between. The CDR3 spells CASSTRLQGETQYF. The CDR3 DNA is TGTGCCAGTAGTACACGGCTCCAGGGAGAGACCCAGTACTTC.

This clonotype was seen at least ten times. The chain recombines TRBV27 with TRBJ1-5; 11 positions agree with TRBD1. V trimming: 6 bases; J trimming: 0 bases; junction bases outside the gene matches: 19. The CDR3 runs 21 residues. Germline V CDR1 and CDR2: MNHEY, SMNVEV (reference sequence). The CDR3 reads CASSLRGVGGQGGYSNQPQHF. The CDR3 DNA sequence: TGTGCCAGCAGCCTAAGGGGGGTTGGGGGACAGGGGGGTTATAGCAATCAGCCCCAGCATTTT.

This clonotype was seen many times. The J gene is TRBJ1-5, the V gene TRBV12-3 or TRBV12-4; D not certain. This CDR3 has 14 residues. V was shortened by 4 bases and J by 3 bases, with 10 bases between the two germline ends. The CDR3 DNA follows: TGTGCCAGCAGTTCCCACACAGCCAATCAGCCCCAGCATTTT. Encoded protein: CASSSHTANQPQHF.

In this sample, this clonotype turned up many times. The V call is TRBV5-1, the J call TRBJ1-1; 7 nucleotides match TRBD1. CDR1 is SGHRS and CDR2 is YFSETQ in the germline V gene. This CDR3 has 13 amino acids. V dropped 5 bases and J dropped 5; count of bases not matched to a gene: 6. Written as DNA, the CDR3 is TGCGCCAGCAGTTATCAGGGGGAAACTGAAGCTTTCTTT. This codes for CASSYQGETEAFF.